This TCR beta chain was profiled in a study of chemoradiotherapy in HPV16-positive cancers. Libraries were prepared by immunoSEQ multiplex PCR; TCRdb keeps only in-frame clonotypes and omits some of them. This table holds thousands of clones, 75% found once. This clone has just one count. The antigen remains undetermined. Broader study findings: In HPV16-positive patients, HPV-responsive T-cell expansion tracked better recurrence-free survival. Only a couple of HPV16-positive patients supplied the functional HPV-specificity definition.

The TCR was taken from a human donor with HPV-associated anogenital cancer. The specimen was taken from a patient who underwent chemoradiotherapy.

In DNA, the CDR3 is TGTGCCTGGGGGGGCAGGTCACTTCGAGACAATCAGCCCCAGCATTTT. It specifies CAWGGRSLRDNQPQHF. This chain joins TRBV30 and TRBJ1-5; a possible D gene is TRBD1 (6 bases). CDR3 length equals 16 residues. Per germline, CDR1 GTSNPN and CDR2 SVGIG (reference sequence). V dropped 5 bases and J dropped 3 bases, with 20 bases sitting between them.